Shown below are 8 T cell receptor beta chains from a single sample sequenced in a study of breast tumors, draining lymph nodes, adjacent tissues (dated by TCRdb to the mid-2010s). The library was built by means of multiplex PCR. The reads were generated on an Illumina HiSeq 2000. The raw public data were reprocessed by TCRdb itself: fastp quality trimming at Q25, MiXCR clonotype calling, in-frame beta chains only. CDR3 protein duplicates are merged, each entry listing the most common genes and DNA. For this sample there are approximately 40,000 distinct CDR3 sequences; just over 35% appear just once. The top ten clonotypes cover approximately 11% of the sample. The sequenced material came from breast tumor tissue. The receptors here all came from a female donor with breast cancer. Some clones in this sample may be carry-over from other donors' samples.

This clonotype was seen at least ten times. The V gene is TRBV10-1, the J gene TRBJ2-7, with 7 positions matching TRBD1. Trimming removed 2 bases from V and 3 bases from J; junction bases left unmatched: 4. The CDR3 runs 14 residues. Germline V gene sequence: CDR1 WNHNN, CDR2 SYGVQD (reference sequence). CDR3 sequence (DNA): TGCGCCAGCAGTGAGGGGACAGTGGGCTACGAGCAGTACTTC. This translates into CASSEGTVGYEQYF.

The gene calls are TRBV7-9 and TRBJ2-3; no clear D gene. The V gene's germline CDR1 is SEHNR and CDR2 FQNEAQ (reference sequence). The V end was cut by 5 bases, the J end by 5 bases, with 14 bases between. The CDR3 sequence is 14 residues long. CDR3 nucleotide sequence: TGTGCCAGCAGCCACGGAAAGGCAGGAGATACGCAGTATTTT. It yields the protein CASSHGKAGDTQYF.

The chain couples TRBV18 to TRBJ2-1, with 9 nucleotides matching TRBD1. With V trimmed by 4 bases and J by 6 bases, 7 bases remained unmatched. The CDR3 length is 15 residues. Germline assignment: CDR1 KGHSH and CDR2 LQKENI. The CDR3 spells CASSQPTGGGNEQFF. The CDR3 DNA follows: TGTGCCAGCTCACAACCGACAGGGGGTGGCAATGAGCAGTTCTTC.

As concerns this clonotype: It may be a read error: a sequence one base away is much more abundant. The missing conserved phenylalanine or tryptophan at the end of this CDR3 makes a read error likely. This sequence joins TRBV19 and TRBJ2-3, with D uncertain. The V gene lost 6 bases and the J gene lost 0 bases, with 10 bases spanning the gap. The germline V gene encodes CDR1 LNHDA and CDR2 SQIVND (reference sequence). There are 14 residues in the CDR3. As DNA, the CDR3 is TGTGCCAGTAGCCTGACGTCTAGCACAGATACGCAGTATCTT. It is translated as CASSLTSSTDTQYL.

The chain combines TRBV7-3 with TRBJ2-1; D perhaps matches TRBD2 (6 bases). The CDR3 is 16 residues long. Trimming removed 5 bases from V and 6 bases from J, with 20 bases in between. Germline V gene data show CDR1 as SGHTA and CDR2 as FQGTGA. The CDR3 loop is CASSENVAARLNEQFF. The CDR3 DNA follows: TGTGCCAGCAGCGAGAACGTAGCGGCCCGGCTCAATGAGCAGTTCTTC.

Details on this clonotype: Just one base apart from a much larger clone, this may be a read error. This sequence joins TRBV7-9 and TRBJ2-1; 8 bases map to TRBD1. Germline CDR1 reads SEHNR; CDR2 reads FQNEAQ (reference sequence). This CDR3 is 15 amino acids long. V shed 4 bases and J 6 bases; nucleotides not matched to a gene: 8. CDR3 sequence (DNA): TGTGCCAGCAGCTCCGGACAGGGCCCCTGCAATGAGCAGTTCTTC. This sequence encodes CASSSGQGPCNEQFF.

This chain joins TRBV24-1 and TRBJ1-2; D might be TRBD1 (6 bases). The CDR3 has 13 residues. Germline V lookup: CDR1 KGHDR, CDR2 SFDVKD. The V end lost 4 bases, the J end lost 2 bases, and 7 bases lay between the germline ends. CDR3 nucleotides: TGTGCCACCAGTGAACAGGGAAACTATGGCTACACCTTC. Its translation is CATSEQGNYGYTF.

This clonotype was seen repeatedly, ten times or more. The chain links TRBV5-8 to TRBJ2-3; 8 bases line up with TRBD2. The germline CDR1 and CDR2 sequences are SGHTS and YDEGEE. With 0 bases clipped from V and 6 bases from J, the junction kept 6 bases outside the gene matches. This CDR3 contains 15 residues. The CDR3 nucleotides read TGTGCCAGCAGCTTGGATAGCGGGATGACTGATACGCAGTATTTT. It is translated as CASSLDSGMTDTQYF. Combining the CDR3 with reference TRBV5-8 and TRBJ2-3 gives the whole variable domain EAGVTQSPTHLIKTRGQQATLRCSPISGHTSVYWYQQALGLGLQFLLWYDEGEERNRGNFPPRFSGRQFPNYSSELNVNALELEDSALYLCASSLDSGMTDTQYFGPGTRLTVL.